Below, one TCR beta chain is given with its context. The CDR3 runs 16 residues. The germline V gene encodes CDR1 KGHSH and CDR2 LQKENI. Trimming took off 0 bases at V and 1 base at J, with 13 bases between the two ends. Here immunoSEQ multiplex PCR was the method, and the copy in TCRdb shows in-frame clones only, minus some. The data hold some 350,000 clones, with over 70% observed a single time. This entry belongs to a study of blood T cell repertoires in COVID-19. This clonotype originated in a woman aged 45-59 years with COVID-19, enrolled during active disease. Material for sequencing was peripheral blood. This chain joins TRBV18 and TRBJ2-7, with D perhaps matching TRBD1 (6 bases). CDR3 bases: TGTGCCAGCTCACCACCCCTAGTAGGGGGATCCTACGAGCAGTACTTC. Its protein is CASSPPLVGGSYEQYF.